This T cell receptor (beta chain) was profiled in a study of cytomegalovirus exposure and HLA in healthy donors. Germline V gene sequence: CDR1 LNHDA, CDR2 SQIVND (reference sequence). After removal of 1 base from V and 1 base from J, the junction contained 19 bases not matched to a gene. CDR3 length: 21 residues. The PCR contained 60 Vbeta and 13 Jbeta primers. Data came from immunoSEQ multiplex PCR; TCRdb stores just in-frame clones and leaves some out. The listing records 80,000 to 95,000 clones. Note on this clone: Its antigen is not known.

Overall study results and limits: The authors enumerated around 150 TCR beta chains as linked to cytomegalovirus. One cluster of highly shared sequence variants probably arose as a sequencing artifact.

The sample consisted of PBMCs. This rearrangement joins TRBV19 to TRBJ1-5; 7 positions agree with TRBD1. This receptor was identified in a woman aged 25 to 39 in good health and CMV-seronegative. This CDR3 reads CASSIVGPGTARYLSNQPQHF. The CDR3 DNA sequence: TGTGCCAGTAGTATAGTGGGACCCGGGACAGCTCGGTATTTAAGCAATCAGCCCCAGCATTTT.